This passage covers 9 T cell receptor beta chains from one sample sequenced in a study of T cell changes during pregnancy in multiple sclerosis. Clones were read by immunoSEQ multiplex PCR, and TCRdb kept only the in-frame ones, dropping some. The table lists some 54,000 clones, 85% to 95% of them singletons. Sequences were derived from CD8+ T cells from peripheral blood mononuclear cells, sampled in the third trimester of pregnancy. The receptors come from a female donor with multiple sclerosis, enrolled in a pregnancy study.

The J gene is TRBJ1-5, the V gene TRBV27, with 8 bases lining up with TRBD1. The CDR3 spans 14 residues. Germline V lookup: CDR1 MNHEY, CDR2 SMNVEV (reference sequence). V lost 4 bases and J lost 1; bases outside the gene matches: 0. CDR3 in DNA: TGTGCCAGCAGTTGGACAGGGAGCAATCAGCCCCAGCATTTT. It specifies CASSWTGSNQPQHF.

This chain links TRBV28 with TRBJ2-5; D gene uncertain. The V gene lost 3 bases and the J gene lost 5 bases, with 22 bases spanning the gap. In germline, CDR1 is MDHEN, CDR2 SYDVKM. The CDR3 totals 17 residues. The CDR3 reads CASSFAPTRVRWETQYF. The CDR3 DNA reads as TGTGCCAGCAGTTTTGCCCCAACCCGGGTGAGGTGGGAGACCCAGTACTTC.

CDR3 sequence (DNA): TGTGCCAGCACCCCCCCGGAAGGAGGAACTGAAGCTTTCTTT. It specifies CASTPPEGGTEAFF. The chain is built from TRBV2 and TRBJ1-1; D not resolved. V was cut by 7 bases and J by 5 bases, with 17 bases left in between. This CDR3 is 14 amino acids long. Germline CDR1 is SNHLY and CDR2 is FYNNEI.

The chain employs TRBV7-9 and TRBJ2-7; D unresolved. Looked up from germline, CDR1 is SEHNR and CDR2 is FQNEAQ (reference sequence). The CDR3 totals 15 residues. Trimming left V 1 base short and J 4 bases short, with 14 bases between. CDR3 coding DNA: TGTGCCAGCAGCTTAGATTTGGGCCTGCATTACGAGCAGTACTTC. Residues: CASSLDLGLHYEQYF. The variable domain in full, with the rest retrieved from reference TRBV7-9 and TRBJ2-7, is DTGVSQNPRHKITKRGQNVTFRCDPISEHNRLYWYRQTLGQGPEFLTYFQNEAQLEKSRLLSDRFSAERPKGSFSTLEIQRTEQGDSAMYLCASSLDLGLHYEQYFGPGTRLTVT.

This clone occurred a few times. This chain joins TRBV27 and TRBJ2-3, with 10 bases fitting TRBD2. CDR3 length equals 21 residues. Trimming took 5 bases from V and 1 from J; bases not matched to a gene: 21. CDR1 is MNHEY, CDR2 SMNVEV, per germline (reference sequence). The CDR3: CASSPNNPLSGRALGTDTQYF. The CDR3 bases are TGTGCCAGCAGTCCTAATAACCCCCTAAGCGGGAGGGCCCTCGGCACAGATACGCAGTATTTT.

The chain joins TRBV6-1 to TRBJ2-7; D perhaps matches TRBD2 (6 bases). There are 17 residues in the CDR3. With 2 bases removed from V and 5 bases from J, the gap between germline ends came to 22 bases. CDR1 is MNHNS, CDR2 SASEGT, per germline. The CDR3 DNA is TGTGCCAGCAGTGAATGGGTATTTGATGGGGGGTTCGACGAGCAGTACTTC. Translating it yields CASSEWVFDGGFDEQYF.

This clone was found many times. The genes are TRBV7-3 and TRBJ2-5; 10 positions match TRBD2. Trimming took 6 bases from V and 5 from J; bases not matched to a gene: 6. This CDR3 has 14 amino acids. Germline-derived CDR1 and CDR2 are SGHTA and FQGTGA. The CDR3 is CASSLAGGAETQYF. CDR3 nucleotides: TGTGCCAGCAGTTTAGCGGGAGGAGCGGAGACCCAGTACTTC.

This chain links TRBV2 with TRBJ2-2, with 10 bases aligning to TRBD2. J gave up 4 bases and V 2 bases, and 7 bases lay outside the gene matches. From germline, CDR1 is SNHLY and CDR2 FYNNEI. The CDR3 sequence is 17 residues long. CDR3 in amino acids: CASSEFLAGGSTGELFF. CDR3 DNA sequence: TGTGCCAGCAGTGAATTCTTAGCGGGAGGTTCCACCGGGGAGCTGTTTTTT.

The CDR3 DNA is TGTGCCAGTAGTATGGGACACGCGAATCAGCCCCAGCATTTT. Translated: CASSMGHANQPQHF. This sequence joins TRBV19 and TRBJ1-5, with D perhaps matching TRBD1 (6 bases). The CDR3 totals 14 residues. Between the trimmed V and J ends, which lost 3 bases and 4 bases, there was a span of 10 bases. Germline V gene sequence: CDR1 LNHDA, CDR2 SQIVND (reference sequence).